Listed here is a single T cell receptor beta chain. This clonotype was counted a few times. The antigen it recognizes is unknown. No quality values exist for individual bases; no much larger clone is one base distant. This sample was taken from a study of response to subunit inactivated influenza vaccine listed by TCRdb under 2018. General notes on the study: Deep quantitative profiling of the T cell receptor repertoire was used in the study to follow responses to a trivalent subunit inactivated influenza vaccine. Findings and caveats that apply to the study as a whole: The authors suggested that each seasonal influenza vaccination may recruit only a limited number of new T cells.

The CDR3 sequence holds 15 residues, the cysteine and phenylalanine included. Of all the DNA, just the CDR3 is kept, 45 bases in frame from base 1. V is shortened by 3 bases, J by 2 bases, and the region joining them spans 11 bases. The germline V gene specifies SGHVS as CDR1 and FNYEAQ as CDR2. The receptor library was made with RT-PCR. Sequencing used an Illumina HiSeq 2500. TCRdb's own reprocessing of the public reads used fastp at Q25 and MiXCR and kept productive beta chains. Rows are combined by CDR3 protein, so each entry shows the most common genes and DNA. The sample table contains roughly 570,000 distinct CDR3 sequences; only one count was recorded for 12% to 15% of them. The ten biggest clones cover around 10% of the sample.

The material sequenced was PBMCs from blood, taken approximately 13 days after vaccination. This sequence was found in a middle-aged man who received an inactivated influenza vaccine. Donor details come from another sample of the same person, matched by shared clones. The rearranged chain carries TRBV7-6 and TRBJ2-1; tentative D gene TRBD1, with 6 bases matching. The DNA is TGTGCCAGCAGCTTTCTGGGGGACACCTACAATGAGCAGTTCTTC. Its amino acids are CASSFLGDTYNEQFF.